This passage covers 13 T cell receptor beta chains from one sample sequenced in a study of a mutant IDH1 vaccine in newly diagnosed glioma. Their recognized antigens are unknown. Time point described: week 23, last vaccination. One vaccine dose held 300 ug of mutant IDH1 20-mer peptide and came with topical imiquimod. Profiled with immunoSEQ multiplex PCR; TCRdb holds only in-frame clones, not every one. The sample has tens of thousands of clones; around 87% are singletons. The source material was PBMCs, sampled from a glioma patient whose treatment included an IDH1 peptide vaccine. The receptors shown here come from a man aged 40-50 years with glioma.

This clone was found a few times. The genes are TRBV10-3 and TRBJ1-4; D call uncertain. The CDR3 has 11 amino acids. Germline assignment: CDR1 ENHRY and CDR2 SYGVKD. With 6 bases removed from V and 4 bases from J, the gap between germline ends came to 3 bases. The CDR3 here is CAISSNEKLFF. The CDR3 bases are TGTGCCATCAGCAGTAATGAAAAACTGTTTTTT.

The chain combines TRBV7-2 with TRBJ1-5; no firm D call. The CDR3 extends over 15 amino acids. Looked up from germline, CDR1 is SGHTA and CDR2 is FQGNSA. Trimming took 1 base from V and 0 from J, leaving 7 bases between them. In nucleotides, the CDR3 is TGTGCCAGCAGCTTAGGAGGATCTAGCAATCAGCCCCAGCATTTT. Its translation: CASSLGGSSNQPQHF.

A single count supports this clone. The J gene is TRBJ1-5, the V gene TRBV10-2; possible D gene TRBD1, 6 bases. V was clipped by 0 bases and J by 3 bases, with 21 bases between them. Germline-derived CDR1 and CDR2 are WSHSY and SAAADI. This CDR3 is 19 amino acids long. CDR3 residues: CASSESLPLSDSLNQPQHF. The CDR3 coding sequence is TGCGCCAGCAGTGAGTCTTTACCCCTCTCGGACAGCCTCAATCAGCCCCAGCATTTT.

The rearrangement links TRBV9 to TRBJ2-2, with D hard to call. This CDR3 comprises 16 residues. Germline CDR1 is SGDLS and CDR2 is YYNGEE. V lost 3 bases, J lost 5 bases, and 17 bases lay in between. The CDR3 nucleotides read TGTGCCAGCAGCGACGAAGTGGGTTACAAAACCGGGGAGCTGTTTTTT. It codes for CASSDEVGYKTGELFF. The entire variable domain, with the rest obtained from reference TRBV9 and TRBJ2-2, is as follows: DSGVTQTPKHLITATGQRVTLRCSPRSGDLSVYWYQQSLDQGLQFLIQYYNGEERAKGNILERFSAQQFPDLHSELNLSSLELGDSALYFCASSDEVGYKTGELFFGEGSRLTVL.

The chain employs TRBV2 and TRBJ2-7; 9 bases fit TRBD2. Germline CDR1 and CDR2: SNHLY and FYNNEI. The J segment lost 0 bases and the V segment lost 3 bases, leaving 3 bases of the junction unmatched. CDR3 length: 15 amino acids. Here the CDR3 DNA reads TGTGCCAGCAGTGATCCTAGCGGGATCTCCTACGAGCAGTACTTC. This sequence encodes CASSDPSGISYEQYF.

This rearrangement joins TRBV4-1 to TRBJ2-1; TRBD2 aligns across 10 bases. The germline V gene has CDR1 MGHRA and CDR2 YSYEKL. This CDR3 spans 16 amino acids. V shed 0 bases, J shed 6 bases, and the junction held 5 bases outside the gene matches. CDR3 sequence reads: CASSQDRLAGVNEQFF. The CDR3 DNA is TGCGCCAGCAGCCAAGATAGGCTAGCGGGAGTCAATGAGCAGTTCTTC.

The chain combines TRBV18 with TRBJ2-1; 10 nucleotides agree with TRBD2. Per the germline V gene, CDR1 is KGHSH and CDR2 is LQKENI. Germline trimming cut 4 bases from V and 6 bases from J; bases unmatched to any gene: 6. The CDR3 is made up of 15 amino acids. The CDR3, as DNA: TGTGCCAGCTCACGAGCGGGAGGGAAGGGCAATGAGCAGTTCTTC. Amino acid sequence: CASSRAGGKGNEQFF.

The J gene is TRBJ2-1, the V gene TRBV6-4, with D possibly matching TRBD2 (5 bases). This CDR3 comprises 15 residues. V was cut by 6 bases and J by 5 bases, with 17 bases left in between. From germline, CDR1 is MRHNA and CDR2 SNTAGT. Here the CDR3 reads CASRVEGLGNNEQFF. The CDR3 DNA is TGTGCCAGCAGGGTTGAGGGCCTAGGGAACAATGAGCAGTTCTTC.

CDR3 nucleotides: TGTGCCAGCAGCGTAGGGTTGGCGGGGGACTCCTACGAGCAGTACTTC. Its translation is CASSVGLAGDSYEQYF. This chain joins TRBV9 and TRBJ2-7, with 7 nucleotides matching TRBD2. CDR1 and CDR2 (germline): SGDLS, YYNGEE. The CDR3 is made up of 16 amino acids. The J segment lost 0 bases and the V segment lost 0 bases, leaving 6 bases of the junction unmatched.

This rearrangement joins TRBV7-9 to TRBJ1-4; 8 bases agree with TRBD1. Germline V gene lookup returns CDR1 SEHNR and CDR2 FQNEAQ (reference sequence). CDR3 length: 15 residues. Trimming at V came to 6 bases and at J to 8 bases, leaving 11 bases not matched to a gene. The CDR3 DNA is TGTGCCAGCAGTCAAAGGACAGGGCAGAGGGAAAAACTGTTTTTT. Protein product: CASSQRTGQREKLFF.

The J gene is TRBJ2-3, the V gene TRBV25-1, with D perhaps TRBD2 (5 bases). V lost 0 bases and J 1 base, leaving 14 bases between the germline ends. CDR3 length: 17 amino acids. Germline CDR1 is MGHDK and CDR2 is SYGVNS. In DNA, the CDR3 is TGTGCCAGCAGTGAATATCCCGGGATAAAGGGCACAGATACGCAGTATTTT. It encodes CASSEYPGIKGTDTQYF.

This chain uses TRBV7-9 with TRBJ2-3; D is tentatively TRBD1 or TRBD2 (5 bases each). CDR3 size: 12 residues. The V gene's germline CDR1 is SEHNR and CDR2 FQNEAQ (reference sequence). V dropped 3 bases and J dropped 8 bases, with 9 bases sitting between them. The CDR3 sequence is CASSFGTTTQYF. In nucleotides, the CDR3 is TGTGCCAGCAGCTTCGGGACCACTACGCAGTATTTT.

The J gene is TRBJ2-7, the V gene TRBV7-2, with 8 bases identical to TRBD2. The trim removed 1 base at V and 6 bases at J, leaving 5 bases unmatched. Looked up from germline, CDR1 is SGHTA and CDR2 is FQGNSA. The CDR3 has 14 residues. The CDR3 loop is CASSLGVAGGEQYF. Written as DNA, the CDR3 is TGTGCCAGCAGCTTAGGGGTGGCGGGAGGCGAGCAGTACTTC. The full variable domain, rest sourced from reference TRBV7-2 and TRBJ2-7, is GAGVSQSPSNKVTEKGKDVELRCDPISGHTALYWYRQSLGQGLEFLIYFQGNSAPDKSGLPSDRFSAERTGGSVSTLTIQRTQQEDSAVYLCASSLGVAGGEQYFGPGTRLTVT.